This T cell receptor (beta chain) was profiled in a study of T cells in Graves' hyperthyroidism and ophthalmopathy. Study details: Any treatment followed the collection of peripheral blood at initial diagnosis.

Germline assignment: CDR1 MNHEY and CDR2 SVGAGI. After removal of 4 bases from V and 4 bases from J, the junction contained 10 bases not matched to a gene. The CDR3 has 17 amino acids. RNA transcripts gave rise to amplified TCR beta CDR3 regions. In the first-round RT-PCR of the TCR CDR3, the HTBI primer set was used. TCRdb called the multiplex PCR reads again in MiXCR, with one record for every CDR3 protein. The sample carries around 370,000 distinct CDR3 sequences, less than 20% recorded once. Sequencing was carried out using blood. V usage is TRBV6-5 and J usage is TRBJ1-2; 12 nucleotides line up with TRBD1. This receptor was taken from a man aged 18 to 29 with Graves' ophthalmopathy. This chain's CDR3 is CASSSAGTGGRGYGYTF. The CDR3 nucleotides are TGTGCCAGCAGTTCAGCCGGGACAGGGGGCCGGGGCTATGGCTACACCTTC.